Below, 31 T cell receptor beta chains from the same sample are listed, as sequenced in a study of T-cell reconstitution after alpha-beta-depleted transplantation in children. Unique molecular identifiers featured in how the TCRbeta library was prepared. TCRdb reprocessed the PCR reads with MiXCR, giving one entry per CDR3 protein. In the table there are 200,000 to 300,000 distinct CDR3 sequences, around 12% of which are singletons. The specimen was PBMCs from the stem cell graft donor, collected from the stem cell graft. The receptors stem from a human donor who donated a stem cell graft to a child with acute lymphoblastic leukemia.

At least ten counts were recorded for this clonotype. The gene calls are TRBV29-1 and TRBJ1-1; D gene uncertain. In germline, CDR1 is SQVTM, CDR2 ANQGSEA. The V and J ends lost 7 bases and 4 bases respectively, with 7 bases between them. The CDR3 totals 10 residues. This CDR3 is CSAEVTEAFF. The CDR3 region has the DNA TGCAGCGCCGAGGTCACTGAAGCTTTCTTT.

The table lists this clonotype with many counts. The DNA of the CDR3 is TGTGCCGCCGAGGACAGGGGCAATGAGCAGTTCTTC. Translation: CAAEDRGNEQFF. This chain links TRBV10-3 with TRBJ2-1, with 9 bases that match TRBD1. The CDR3 is 12 residues long. Per the germline V gene, CDR1 is ENHRY and CDR2 is SYGVKD. V was pared by 11 bases and J by 6 bases, with 5 bases of the junction left unmatched.

The chain has TRBV18 and TRBJ2-7, with a weak D call TRBD1 (6 bases). The CDR3 loop spans 16 amino acids. Deletions cut 0 bases from V and 1 base from J, with 13 bases between. CDR1 is KGHSH, CDR2 LQKENI, per germline. CDR3 DNA sequence: TGTGCCAGCTCACCACCGTTAGGGCAGGGGTCCTACGAGCAGTACTTC. Protein sequence: CASSPPLGQGSYEQYF. Full variable domain (missing parts from reference TRBV18 and TRBJ2-7): NAGVMQNPRHLVRRRGQEARLRCSPMKGHSHVYWYRQLPEEGLKFMVYLQKENIIDESGMPKERFSAEFPKEGPSILRIQQVVRGDSAAYFCASSPPLGQGSYEQYFGPGTRLTVT.

This clonotype occurred many times. V is TRBV7-2 and J is TRBJ1-3; D is unresolved. Germline V gives CDR1 SGHTA, CDR2 FQGNSA. V lost 1 base and J lost 0, with 10 bases in between. The length of the CDR3 is 16 residues. The CDR3 reads CASSLGRHNSGNTIYF. The DNA for the CDR3 is TGTGCCAGCAGCTTAGGCAGGCATAACTCTGGAAACACCATATATTTT.

This clonotype was detected many times. This chain uses TRBV7-2 with TRBJ1-5; D unclear. The CDR3 length is 13 residues. The germline V gene has CDR1 SGHTA and CDR2 FQGNSA. Between the trimmed V and J ends, which lost 5 bases and 11 bases, there was a span of 16 bases. The CDR3 reads CASSVGSDSTQHF. The CDR3 DNA follows: TGTGCCAGCAGCGTCGGGAGCGACTCGACCCAGCATTTT.

This clonotype was recorded many times. The J gene is TRBJ2-7, the V gene TRBV12-3 or TRBV12-4, with 12 nucleotides matching TRBD2. V was clipped by 4 bases and J by 2 bases; unmatched bases: 9. This CDR3 is built from 17 residues. Here the CDR3 reads CASSSNRLAGVPYEQYF. In nucleotides, the CDR3 is TGTGCCAGCAGTTCTAACAGACTAGCGGGGGTCCCCTACGAGCAGTACTTC.

This clonotype was counted ten times or more. This sequence joins TRBV6-5 and TRBJ2-3, with TRBD2 as a possible D gene (7 bases). The CDR3 is 15 amino acids. Trimming pared 5 bases from V and 3 bases from J, leaving 15 bases between. CDR1 and CDR2 from the germline V gene are MNHEY and SVGAGI. Written as DNA, the CDR3 is TGTGCCAGCAGTCGACGGCGGGGGCGGACAGATACGCAGTATTTT. Encoded protein: CASSRRRGRTDTQYF.

This clonotype was detected many times. The chain carries TRBV10-2 and TRBJ1-6; the D is unclear. Trimming removed 10 bases at V and 7 bases at J, with 8 bases between. The CDR3 is made up of 11 amino acids. Germline V lookup: CDR1 WSHSY, CDR2 SAAADI. The CDR3 bases are TGCGCCACCACCCCAAATTCACCCCTCCACTTT. Amino acids: CATTPNSPLHF.

This chain uses TRBV28 with TRBJ2-6; no clear D. This CDR3 has 14 amino acids. Germline CDR1 MDHEN, CDR2 SYDVKM. Trimming took off 3 bases at V and 4 bases at J, with 7 bases between the two ends. The CDR3 sequence is CASSFLLGANVLTF. In DNA, the CDR3 is TGTGCCAGCAGTTTCCTTTTGGGGGCCAACGTCCTGACTTTC.

This clonotype has ten or more counts. This CDR3 is CSATGGETQYF. Written as DNA, the CDR3 is TGCAGTGCTACGGGGGGAGAGACCCAGTACTTC. The chain employs TRBV20-1 and TRBJ2-5, with 7 bases aligning to TRBD2. CDR1 DFQATT and CDR2 SNEGSKA come from the germline V gene (reference sequence). The CDR3 extends over 11 amino acids. V was pared by 4 bases and J by 4 bases, with 0 bases of the junction left unmatched.

In its sample, this clonotype was seen many times. V gene TRBV7-2 combines with J gene TRBJ1-5, with TRBD1 matching 7 bases. V dropped 5 bases and J dropped 7; count of bases not matched to a gene: 5. This CDR3 has 13 residues. Germline CDR1 reads SGHTA; CDR2 reads FQGNSA. CDR3 protein: CASSQHRGQPQHF. CDR3 sequence (DNA): TGTGCCAGCAGCCAACACAGGGGACAGCCCCAGCATTTT.

The table lists this clonotype with many counts. J is TRBJ1-2 and V is TRBV4-3; D gene unclear. The germline gives CDR1 LGHNA, CDR2 YSLEER. Trimming took off 0 bases at V and 2 bases at J, with 13 bases between the two ends. This CDR3 spans 16 amino acids. As DNA, the CDR3 is TGCGCCAGCAGCCAAGATATACGGGGTTCCAACTATGGCTACACCTTC. Its translation is CASSQDIRGSNYGYTF.

This clonotype has a count of ten or more. The genes are TRBV7-9 and TRBJ2-3; 9 positions agree with TRBD1. Germline V gives CDR1 SEHNR, CDR2 FQNEAQ (reference sequence). V was pared by 5 bases and J by 6 bases, with 3 bases of the junction left unmatched. The CDR3 has 13 amino acids. CDR3 sequence: CASSPDRGDTQYF. The DNA for the CDR3 is TGTGCCAGCAGCCCCGACAGGGGGGATACGCAGTATTTT.

This clonotype was counted at least ten times. The chain is built from TRBV7-2 and TRBJ2-1; D gene uncertain. Trimming left V 5 bases short and J 5 bases short, with 7 bases between. The CDR3 totals 12 residues. CDR1 and CDR2 from the germline V gene are SGHTA and FQGNSA. CDR3 DNA: TGTGCCAGCAGCCCTCAGCACAATGAGCAGTTCTTC. Its translation: CASSPQHNEQFF.

This chain joins TRBV6-2 or TRBV6-3 and TRBJ1-1, with D perhaps TRBD1 (5 bases). Trimming left V 2 bases short and J 1 base short, with 17 bases between. The CDR3 length is 17 residues. CDR1 MNHEY and CDR2 SVGEGT come from the germline V gene. The CDR3 loop reads CASSYRPYGRGNTEAFF. DNA of the CDR3: TGTGCCAGCAGTTACCGCCCCTACGGGAGGGGGAACACTGAAGCTTTCTTT.

The sample holds many counts of this clonotype. This rearrangement joins TRBV5-1 to TRBJ2-2, with 7 nucleotides matching TRBD2. The CDR3 is 15 residues long. The trim removed 7 bases at V and 2 bases at J, leaving 8 bases unmatched. The germline CDR1 and CDR2 sequences are SGHRS and YFSETQ. In nucleotides, the CDR3 is TGCGCCAGCGGTCGGGGGGACTCTAACACCGGGGAGCTGTTTTTT. Its translation: CASGRGDSNTGELFF. Drawing the rest from reference TRBV5-1 and TRBJ2-2, the complete variable domain is KAGVTQTPRYLIKTRGQQVTLSCSPISGHRSVSWYQQTPGQGLQFLFEYFSETQRNKGNFPGRFSGRQFSNSRSEMNVSTLELGDSALYLCASGRGDSNTGELFFGEGSRLTVL.

Concerning this clonotype: A much more abundant neighbour one base away suggests this may be a read error. This rearrangement joins TRBV20-1 to TRBJ2-1; maybe TRBD1 (5 bases). Germline CDR1 reads DFQATT; CDR2 reads SNEGSKA (reference sequence). The CDR3 loop spans 15 amino acids. V lost 6 bases and J 2 bases, leaving 17 bases between the germline ends. CDR3 nucleotide sequence: TGCAGTGCCACGGAATGGGGCTTTACCTACAATGAGCAGTTCTTC. This gives the protein CSATEWGFTYNEQFF.

This clonotype was counted ten times or more. CDR3 nucleotides: TGCAGTGCTAGGGTTCCGAACAGGACTTACGGATTTTACGAGCAGTACTTC. Translated, it gives CSARVPNRTYGFYEQYF. V usage is TRBV20-1 and J usage is TRBJ2-7, with D perhaps given as TRBD1 or TRBD2 (5 bases each). This CDR3 has 17 amino acids. V shed 3 bases and J shed 4 bases, with 25 bases lying between them. Per the germline V gene, CDR1 is DFQATT and CDR2 is SNEGSKA (reference sequence).

This clonotype has at least ten counts. The chain employs TRBV29-1 and TRBJ1-1, with TRBD1 matching 7 bases. Germline trimming cut 7 bases from V and 5 bases from J; bases unmatched to any gene: 16. Germline V gene data show CDR1 as SQVTM and CDR2 as ANQGSEA. The CDR3 is 15 residues long. The CDR3 loop reads CSATLRGTLRTEAFF. The CDR3 DNA follows: TGCAGCGCGACCCTCAGGGGGACCCTTAGGACTGAAGCTTTCTTT.

This clonotype came up many times. The chain is built from TRBV12-3 or TRBV12-4 and TRBJ1-2; 8 positions agree with TRBD1. The CDR3 totals 14 residues. V gave up 5 bases and J gave up 4 bases; unmatched junction bases: 6. The CDR3 DNA reads as TGTGCCAGCAGTGTCAGGGGGCGAGGCTATGGCTACACCTTC. It specifies CASSVRGRGYGYTF.

In its sample, this clonotype was seen many times. The V call is TRBV6-5, the J call TRBJ2-1, with TRBD2 matching 8 bases. The length of the CDR3 is 15 residues. Germline CDR1 reads MNHEY; CDR2 reads SVGAGI. The J segment lost 4 bases and the V segment lost 2 bases, leaving 4 bases of the junction unmatched. Here the CDR3 reads CASSYNQRGYNEQFF. The CDR3 bases are TGTGCCAGCAGTTACAACCAGCGGGGGTACAATGAGCAGTTCTTC.

This clonotype has at least ten counts. The chain has TRBV20-1 and TRBJ1-3, with D perhaps matching TRBD1 (5 bases). CDR1 and CDR2 (germline): DFQATT, SNEGSKA (reference sequence). This CDR3 is 15 amino acids long. Trimming left V 3 bases short and J 0 bases short, with 12 bases between. CDR3 in DNA: TGCAGTGCTAGCGGTGGGGCAGGCTCTGGAAACACCATATATTTT. Residues: CSASGGAGSGNTIYF.

Ten or more counts support this clonotype. J is TRBJ1-1 and V is TRBV5-1; D is uncertain. The CDR3 consists of 14 residues. Deletions cut 1 base from V and 3 bases from J, with 10 bases between. CDR1 and CDR2 (germline): SGHRS, YFSETQ. For the CDR3, the DNA is TGCGCCAGCAGCTTGCAGACTGGGGACACTGAAGCTTTCTTT. Amino acid sequence: CASSLQTGDTEAFF.

This clonotype was detected only a few times. The DNA for the CDR3 is TGCGCCAGCAGCCATCGGAGGGGAACTGGGGCCAACGTCCTGACTTTC. Its translation: CASSHRRGTGANVLTF. V is TRBV4-3 and J is TRBJ2-6; D perhaps matches TRBD2 (6 bases). The CDR3 has 16 amino acids. Trimming left V 3 bases short and J 2 bases short, with 11 bases between. CDR1 and CDR2 from the germline V gene are LGHNA and YSLEER.

This clonotype was seen many times. The chain recombines TRBV9 with TRBJ1-1; D possibly corresponds to TRBD1 (6 bases). V lost 4 bases and J lost 5, with 18 bases in between. There are 15 residues in the CDR3. Germline V gene sequence: CDR1 SGDLS, CDR2 YYNGEE. CDR3 coding DNA: TGTGCCAGCAGCTCCGACACAGGGAGGGGGACTGAAGCTTTCTTT. Translating gives CASSSDTGRGTEAFF. The full variable domain, completed using reference TRBV9 and TRBJ1-1, is DSGVTQTPKHLITATGQRVTLRCSPRSGDLSVYWYQQSLDQGLQFLIQYYNGEERAKGNILERFSAQQFPDLHSELNLSSLELGDSALYFCASSSDTGRGTEAFFGQGTRLTVV.

This clonotype was counted ten times or more. V gene TRBV12-3 or TRBV12-4 combines with J gene TRBJ1-5; TRBD1 is a possible D gene (6 bases). The CDR3 spans 14 residues. Trimming shortened V by 6 bases and J by 4 bases, and 13 bases separated the two germline ends. The CDR3 spells CASRNSQGNQPQHF. CDR3 DNA sequence: TGTGCCAGCAGAAATTCCCAGGGGAATCAGCCCCAGCATTTT.

In its sample, this clonotype was seen many times. CDR3 DNA: TGCGCCAGCAGCCAAGTTGGAGCGGGAGTCAGTCGACAGTTCTTC. This sequence encodes CASSQVGAGVSRQFF. V gene TRBV4-3 combines with J gene TRBJ2-1; the match to TRBD2 covers 8 bases. Germline V CDR1 and CDR2: LGHNA, YSLEER. The CDR3 extends over 15 amino acids. Trimming took 1 base from V and 13 from J; bases not matched to a gene: 12.

This clonotype was counted at least ten times. The chain has TRBV15 and TRBJ2-1, with D tentatively TRBD1 (5 bases). The ends were cut back, 0 bases at V and 7 bases at J, with 13 bases in the middle. CDR1 and CDR2 from the germline V gene are LNHNV and YYDKDF (reference sequence). The length of the CDR3 is 15 residues. CDR3 amino acids: CATSRETDTRNEQFF. CDR3 DNA sequence: TGTGCCACCAGCAGAGAGACAGATACCAGAAATGAGCAGTTCTTC. Full variable domain (missing parts from reference TRBV15 and TRBJ2-1): DAMVIQNPRYQVTQFGKPVTLSCSQTLNHNVMYWYQQKSSQAPKLLFHYYDKDFNNEADTPDNFQSRRPNTSFCFLDIRSPGLGDTAMYLCATSRETDTRNEQFFGPGTRLTVL.

This clonotype was detected ten times or more. This chain connects TRBV3-1 to TRBJ2-2, with D possibly TRBD2 on 7 matching bases. CDR1 is LGHDT, CDR2 YNNKEL, per germline (reference sequence). V lost 1 base to trimming and J lost 4 bases, with 19 bases between them. This CDR3 region has 18 residues. CDR3 nucleotide sequence: TGTGCCAGCAGCCAAGTTCTCGCGCCGGGGGGCGGCACCGGGGAGCTGTTTTTT. Encoded protein: CASSQVLAPGGGTGELFF.

This clonotype was observed many times. This chain uses TRBV9 with TRBJ1-2, with D unresolved. Trimming cost V 7 bases and J 4 bases, with 5 bases left between them. Germline values: CDR1 SGDLS, CDR2 YYNGEE. The CDR3 spans 10 residues. This chain's CDR3 is CASDAYGYTF. The CDR3, as DNA: TGTGCCAGCGATGCCTATGGCTACACCTTC. Supplemented by reference TRBV9 and TRBJ1-2, the full variable domain reads DSGVTQTPKHLITATGQRVTLRCSPRSGDLSVYWYQQSLDQGLQFLIQYYNGEERAKGNILERFSAQQFPDLHSELNLSSLELGDSALYFCASDAYGYTFGSGTRLTVV.

This clonotype was recorded many times. V is TRBV5-1 and J is TRBJ2-1; perhaps TRBD1 as D (5 bases). Germline lookup yields CDR1 SGHRS and CDR2 YFSETQ. The length of the CDR3 is 14 residues. V dropped 0 bases and J dropped 4 bases, with 8 bases sitting between them. CDR3 nucleotide sequence: TGCGCCAGCAGCTTGGGACAGACTTACAATGAGCAGTTCTTC. The encoded protein is CASSLGQTYNEQFF.